This T cell receptor beta chain stems from a study of OX40 agonist ivuxolimab in advanced cancers. On the study more broadly: The dose-escalation group included hepatocellular carcinoma, melanoma, renal cell carcinoma and head and neck cancer. The group had a mean age of about 65 years, ranged from roughly 23 to 79, and was 80% to 85% male.

V was shortened by 3 bases and J by 3 bases, with 20 bases between the two germline ends. There are 17 residues in the CDR3. Clones were read by immunoSEQ multiplex PCR, and TCRdb kept only the in-frame ones, dropping some. The table records around 100,000 clones, about 91% of them present only once. V and J are TRBV23-1 and TRBJ1-2; D is uncertain. TRBV23-1 is assigned to the ORF class and has an uncertain function. The specimen was CD4+ or CD8+ T cells sorted from blood, collected in a trial of the OX40 agonist ivuxolimab. The receptor was isolated from an adult with an advanced solid tumor such as melanoma, head and neck, liver or kidney cancer. The chain's CDR3 is CASSQRNRRGRDYGYTF. In nucleotides, the CDR3 is TGCGCCAGCAGTCAGCGCAACCGGAGAGGGAGAGACTATGGCTACACCTTC.